The 14 T cell receptor beta chains presented below share a single source sample, sequenced in a study of T-cell reconstitution after alpha-beta-depleted transplantation in children. The library targeted TCRbeta and was prepared with unique molecular identifiers. TCRdb itself ran the PCR reads through MiXCR, one entry per CDR3 protein. The table records around 300,000 distinct CDR3 sequences, 10% of them present only once. Sequenced here: PBMCs, sampled before TCRalphabeta/CD19-depleted stem cell transplant. These receptors were taken from a boy in the first two years of life with acute myeloid leukemia, due to receive a stem cell transplant.

This clonotype turned up a few times. The J gene is TRBJ1-1, the V gene TRBV7-2; unclear D gene. The CDR3 runs to 12 residues. V was cut by 4 bases and J by 8 bases, with 11 bases left in between. Germline V CDR1 and CDR2: SGHTA, FQGNSA. The CDR3 sequence is CASSSVDGEAFF. For the CDR3, the DNA is TGTGCCAGCAGCTCCGTCGATGGAGAAGCTTTCTTT.

The sample holds a few counts of this clonotype. The V and J genes are TRBV6-1 and TRBJ2-1; no reliable D call. The length of the CDR3 is 13 residues. The V and J ends lost 6 bases and 5 bases respectively, with 11 bases between them. The germline CDR1 and CDR2 sequences are MNHNS and SASEGT. CDR3 in amino acids: CASSRRPDNEQFF. The CDR3 DNA is TGTGCCAGCAGCCGCCGACCCGACAATGAGCAGTTCTTC.

There are many counts of this clonotype. This CDR3 is CASSPQVVVGSYNEQFF. The CDR3 DNA follows: TGCGCCAGCAGCCCCCAGGTGGTCGTGGGCTCCTACAATGAGCAGTTCTTC. The genes are TRBV4-3 and TRBJ2-1; D is unclear. Germline CDR1 LGHNA, CDR2 YSLEER. The CDR3 consists of 17 residues. Between the trimmed V and J ends, which lost 4 bases and 0 bases, there was a span of 16 bases.

This clonotype was observed a handful of times. The chain joins TRBV19 to TRBJ2-7; D may match TRBD1 or TRBD2 (5 bases each). CDR1 LNHDA and CDR2 SQIVND come from the germline V gene (reference sequence). CDR3 length: 15 residues. With 2 bases removed from V and 3 bases from J, the gap between germline ends came to 14 bases. The chain's CDR3 is CASSIRWGKSYEQYF. The CDR3 DNA is TGTGCCAGTAGTATAAGGTGGGGGAAGAGCTACGAGCAGTACTTC.

The V call is TRBV5-4, the J call TRBJ2-3; perhaps TRBD1 as D (6 bases). The V end was cut by 5 bases, the J end by 2 bases, with 15 bases between. Germline V gene lookup returns CDR1 SGHNT and CDR2 YYREEE (reference sequence). The CDR3 loop spans 15 amino acids. CDR3 sequence reads: CASRTAAGVTDTQYF. The CDR3, as DNA: TGTGCCAGCAGGACTGCCGCAGGGGTCACAGATACGCAGTATTTT.

CDR3 sequence: CASSELLGAGNEQFF. CDR3 bases: TGTGCCAGCAGTGAACTCCTAGGGGCAGGCAATGAGCAGTTCTTC. The chain is built from TRBV25-1 and TRBJ2-1; possible D gene TRBD1, 5 bases. Trimming pared 2 bases from V and 6 bases from J, leaving 14 bases between. CDR1 is MGHDK, CDR2 SYGVNS, per germline. The CDR3 runs 15 residues.

The sample holds many counts of this clonotype. The CDR3 is CASSLASVDTQYF. CDR3 DNA: TGCGCCAGCAGCTTGGCAAGCGTGGATACGCAGTATTTT. This chain uses TRBV5-1 with TRBJ2-3; D remains unclear. The length of the CDR3 is 13 residues. Germline CDR1 and CDR2: SGHRS and YFSETQ. V lost 0 bases and J lost 6, with 8 bases in between.

The chain couples TRBV18 to TRBJ2-5; 8 positions match TRBD2. The germline gives CDR1 KGHSH, CDR2 LQKENI. The J segment lost 3 bases and the V segment lost 3 bases, leaving 3 bases of the junction unmatched. There are 14 residues in the CDR3. CDR3 amino acids: CASSPRLAKETQYF. The CDR3 coding sequence is TGTGCCAGCTCACCGCGACTAGCGAAAGAGACCCAGTACTTC.

This clonotype was found many times. V is TRBV27 and J is TRBJ2-7; the match to TRBD1 covers 9 bases. V gave up 0 bases and J gave up 4 bases; unmatched junction bases: 4. Germline V gene sequence: CDR1 MNHEY, CDR2 SMNVEV (reference sequence). The CDR3 has 15 amino acids. In DNA form, the CDR3 reads TGTGCCAGCAGTTTATCCCGGGACAGGGTTTACGAGCAGTACTTC. Its protein product is CASSLSRDRVYEQYF.

J is TRBJ2-5 and V is TRBV18; TRBD2 matches 11 bases. The CDR3 is made up of 16 amino acids. The V and J ends lost 6 bases and 3 bases, in that order; junction bases with no gene match: 9. From germline, CDR1 is KGHSH and CDR2 LQKENI. The CDR3 spells CASSPFQTSGKETQYF. The CDR3 DNA sequence: TGTGCCAGCTCCCCTTTTCAGACTAGCGGGAAAGAGACCCAGTACTTC.

The gene calls are TRBV7-8 and TRBJ2-1, with 13 positions matching TRBD2. The CDR3 runs to 16 residues. Germline loops: CDR1 SGHVS, CDR2 FQNEAQ. Losses at the gene ends were 5 bases for V and 4 bases for J; bases not matched to a gene: 5. CDR3 amino acids: CASSEGLAGFYNEQFF. In DNA, the CDR3 is TGTGCCAGCAGCGAGGGACTAGCGGGGTTTTACAATGAGCAGTTCTTC.

This clonotype appeared many times. The chain couples TRBV7-6 to TRBJ2-2; D is unresolved. The CDR3 sequence is 13 residues long. With 1 base removed from V and 6 bases from J, the gap between germline ends came to 6 bases. Per the germline V gene, CDR1 is SGHVS and CDR2 is FNYEAQ. The CDR3, as DNA: TGTGCCAGCAGCTTAGTCTTCGCCGGGGAGCTGTTTTTT. Translation: CASSLVFAGELFF.

This clonotype was found a few times. The chain recombines TRBV11-2 with TRBJ2-7; D not resolved. The V end lost 5 bases, the J end lost 3 bases, and 8 bases lay between the germline ends. The CDR3 runs to 12 residues. Germline CDR1 and CDR2: SGHAT and FQNNGV. CDR3 loop: CASSDVLYEQYF. The CDR3 DNA follows: TGTGCCAGCAGCGACGTACTCTACGAGCAGTACTTC.

This clonotype was detected ten times or more. The chain combines TRBV11-2 with TRBJ2-4, with D possibly TRBD1 on 5 matching bases. The germline V gene has CDR1 SGHAT and CDR2 FQNNGV. There are 14 residues in the CDR3. V was clipped by 1 base and J by 9 bases, with 13 bases between them. CDR3 loop: CASSLGRQGLIQYF. As DNA, the CDR3 is TGTGCCAGCAGCTTAGGTCGTCAGGGCCTCATTCAGTACTTC.